Described below is a single T cell receptor (beta chain) sequence and its context. What it binds is unknown. Input per TCR library consisted of about 3.5 ug of total RNA. Using TCRalpha and TCRbeta cDNA, the researchers carried out two nested PCRs that lasted about 15 and 9 cycles. TCRdb reprocessed the 5' RACE reads and reports one entry per CDR3 protein, with no DNA. This repertoire includes about 160,000 distinct CDR3 sequences. These data come from a study of monozygotic twins with inflammatory bowel disease. Study results and caveats: Healthy co-twins had higher TCRbeta inverse Simpson diversity than their IBD twins.

The CDR3 length is 15 residues. The germline V gene encodes CDR1 SGHRS and CDR2 YFSETQ. V is TRBV5-1 and J is TRBJ2-5; checking the TCRdb D call of TRBD2 is not possible without DNA. This TCR derives from a human donor with ulcerative colitis or Crohn's disease, or a healthy co-twin of an affected twin (not recorded which). Material for sequencing was blood. CDR3 amino acids: CASSNLASGRETQYF.